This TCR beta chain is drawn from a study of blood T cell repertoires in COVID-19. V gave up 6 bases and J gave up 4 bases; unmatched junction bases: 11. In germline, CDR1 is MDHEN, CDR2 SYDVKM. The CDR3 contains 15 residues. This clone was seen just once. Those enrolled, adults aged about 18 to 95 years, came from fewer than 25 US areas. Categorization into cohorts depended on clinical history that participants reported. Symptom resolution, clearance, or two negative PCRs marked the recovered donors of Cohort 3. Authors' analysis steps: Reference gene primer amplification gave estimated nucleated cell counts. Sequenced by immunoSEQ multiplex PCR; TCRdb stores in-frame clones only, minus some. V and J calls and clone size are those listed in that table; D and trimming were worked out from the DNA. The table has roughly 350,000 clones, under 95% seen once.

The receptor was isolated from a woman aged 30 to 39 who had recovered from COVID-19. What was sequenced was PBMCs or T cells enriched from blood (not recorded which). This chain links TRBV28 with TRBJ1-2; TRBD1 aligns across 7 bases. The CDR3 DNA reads TGTGCCAGCAGAGGGGGGACAGATTTCCTCTATGGCTACACCTTC. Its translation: CASRGGTDFLYGYTF.